One and the same sample provided the 2 T cell receptor beta chains below, sequenced in a study of blood T cell repertoires in COVID-19. Repertoires were generated with immunoSEQ multiplex PCR, while TCRdb's copy carries only in-frame clones and drops some. The sample lists tens of thousands of clones, roughly 82% seen once, with 15% to 20% in the top ten. The specimen sequenced was peripheral blood. These receptors all stem from a human donor in a cohort sampled during active COVID-19.

Of note for this clone: The junction differs from germline at one of its ends, possibly a read error. V gene TRBV4-1 combines with J gene TRBJ2-5, with 8 bases that match TRBD2. Germline V gene data show CDR1 as MGHRA and CDR2 as YSYEKL. The CDR3 runs 16 residues. The CDR3, as DNA: TGCGCCAGCAGCCAAGACGGCGGGGGGACCCAACAGACCCAGTACTTC. Translation gives CASSQDGGGTQQTQYF.

The V call is TRBV6-5, the J call TRBJ1-2; D gene unclear. Between the trimmed V and J ends, which lost 0 bases and 6 bases, there was a span of 11 bases. Germline CDR1 reads MNHEY; CDR2 reads SVGAGI. This CDR3 contains 14 residues. CDR3 in amino acids: CASSYSWQENGYTF. Written as DNA, the CDR3 is TGTGCCAGCAGTTACTCGTGGCAGGAAAATGGCTACACCTTC.